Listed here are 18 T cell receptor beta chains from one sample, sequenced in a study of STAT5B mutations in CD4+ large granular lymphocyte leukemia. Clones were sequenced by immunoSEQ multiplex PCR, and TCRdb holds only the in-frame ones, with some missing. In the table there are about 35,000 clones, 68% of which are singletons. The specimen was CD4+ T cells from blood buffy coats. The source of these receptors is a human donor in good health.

The CDR3 nucleotides are TGTGCCAGCAGCCACTCTAGCGGGGGGACAGATACGCAGTATTTT. This encodes CASSHSSGGTDTQYF. V is TRBV4-2 and J is TRBJ2-3; the match to TRBD2 covers 11 bases. Germline CDR1 and CDR2: LGHNA and YNFKEQ. V lost 3 bases, J lost 3 bases, and 2 bases stayed unmatched. This CDR3 spans 15 amino acids.

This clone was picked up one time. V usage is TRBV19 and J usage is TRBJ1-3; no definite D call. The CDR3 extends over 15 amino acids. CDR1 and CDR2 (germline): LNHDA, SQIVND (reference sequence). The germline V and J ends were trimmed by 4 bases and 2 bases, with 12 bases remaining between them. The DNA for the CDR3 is TGTGCCAGTAGTACATATCAGGTGCCTGGAAACACCATATATTTT. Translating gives CASSTYQVPGNTIYF.

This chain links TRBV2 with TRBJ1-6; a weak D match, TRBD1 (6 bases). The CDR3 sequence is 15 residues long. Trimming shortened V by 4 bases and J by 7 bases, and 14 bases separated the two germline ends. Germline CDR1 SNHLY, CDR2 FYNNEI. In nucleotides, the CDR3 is TGTGCCAGCAGTGTTAACAGGGCCGGCAATTCACCCCTCCACTTT. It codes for CASSVNRAGNSPLHF.

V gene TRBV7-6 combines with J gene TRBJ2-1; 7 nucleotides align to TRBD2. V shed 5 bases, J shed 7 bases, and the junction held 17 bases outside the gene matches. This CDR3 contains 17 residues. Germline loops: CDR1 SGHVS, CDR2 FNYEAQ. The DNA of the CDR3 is TGTGCCAGCAGCACCGACCCCGGACTAGGGCTCATGAATGAGCAGTTCTTC. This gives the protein CASSTDPGLGLMNEQFF.

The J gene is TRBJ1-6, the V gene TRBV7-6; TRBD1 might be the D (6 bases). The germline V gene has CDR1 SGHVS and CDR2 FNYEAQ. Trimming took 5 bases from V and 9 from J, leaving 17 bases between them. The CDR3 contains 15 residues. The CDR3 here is CASSPENRALSPLHF. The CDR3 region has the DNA TGTGCCAGCAGCCCCGAGAACAGGGCCCTTTCACCCCTCCACTTT. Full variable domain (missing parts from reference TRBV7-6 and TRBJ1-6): GAGVSQSPRYKVTKRGQDVALRCDPISGHVSLYWYRQALGQGPEFLTYFNYEAQQDKSGLPNDRFSAERPEGSISTLTIQRTEQRDSAMYRCASSPENRALSPLHFGNGTRLTVT.

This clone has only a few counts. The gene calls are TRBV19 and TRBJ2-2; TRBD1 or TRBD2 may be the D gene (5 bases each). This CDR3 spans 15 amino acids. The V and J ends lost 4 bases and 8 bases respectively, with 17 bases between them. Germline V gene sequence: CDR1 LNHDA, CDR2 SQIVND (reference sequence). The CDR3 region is CASSTRDHRLGELFF. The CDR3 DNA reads TGTGCCAGTAGTACCCGGGACCACAGGTTGGGGGAGCTGTTTTTT.

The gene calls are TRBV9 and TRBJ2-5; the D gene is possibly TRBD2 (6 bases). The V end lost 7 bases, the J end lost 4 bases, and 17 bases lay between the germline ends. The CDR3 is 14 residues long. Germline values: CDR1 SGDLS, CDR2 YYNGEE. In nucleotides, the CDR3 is TGTGCCAGCTCCAATCTAGCTAGCGTAGAGACCCAGTACTTC. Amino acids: CASSNLASVETQYF.

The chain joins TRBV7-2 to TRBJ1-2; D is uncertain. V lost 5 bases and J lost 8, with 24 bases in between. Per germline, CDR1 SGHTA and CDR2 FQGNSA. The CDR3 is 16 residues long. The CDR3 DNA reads TGTGCCAGCAGCCGGGCCGGTCCCCGCACTTACGGGGGCTACACCTTC. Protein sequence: CASSRAGPRTYGGYTF.

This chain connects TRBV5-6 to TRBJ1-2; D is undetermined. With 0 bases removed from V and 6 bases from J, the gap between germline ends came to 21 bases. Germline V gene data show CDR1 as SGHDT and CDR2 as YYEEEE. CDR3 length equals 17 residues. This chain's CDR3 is CASSLGSLSKPINGYTF. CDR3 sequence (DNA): TGTGCCAGCAGCTTGGGGTCCTTGTCAAAACCGATAAATGGCTACACCTTC. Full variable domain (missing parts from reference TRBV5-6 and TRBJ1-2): DAGVTQSPTHLIKTRGQQVTLRCSPKSGHDTVSWYQQALGQGPQFIFQYYEEEERQRGNFPDRFSGHQFPNYSSELNVNALLLGDSALYLCASSLGSLSKPINGYTFGSGTRLTVV.

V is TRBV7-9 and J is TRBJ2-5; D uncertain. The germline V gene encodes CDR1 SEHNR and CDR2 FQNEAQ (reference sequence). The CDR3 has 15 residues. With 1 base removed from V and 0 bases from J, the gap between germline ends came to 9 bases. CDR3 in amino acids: CASSLVRSDQETQYF. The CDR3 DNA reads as TGTGCCAGCAGCTTAGTGAGGTCGGACCAAGAGACCCAGTACTTC.

The CDR3 is CASMRGGTQYF. CDR3 DNA: TGTGCCAGCATGAGGGGGGGGACCCAGTACTTC. V is TRBV6-6 and J is TRBJ2-5; tentatively, D is TRBD2 (7 bases). CDR1 and CDR2 (germline): MNHNY, SVGAGI (reference sequence). Trimming took off 7 bases at V and 7 bases at J, with 10 bases between the two ends. CDR3 length: 11 residues.

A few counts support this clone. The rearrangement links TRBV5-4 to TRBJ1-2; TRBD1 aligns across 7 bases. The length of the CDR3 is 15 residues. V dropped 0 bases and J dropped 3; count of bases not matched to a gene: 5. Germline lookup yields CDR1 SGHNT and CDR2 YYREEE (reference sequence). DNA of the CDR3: TGTGCCAGCAGCTTGGGCAGGGGGTATGACTATGGCTACACCTTC. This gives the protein CASSLGRGYDYGYTF. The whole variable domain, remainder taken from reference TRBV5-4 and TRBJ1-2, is ETGVTQSPTHLIKTRGQQVTLRCSSQSGHNTVSWYQQALGQGPQFIFQYYREEENGRGNFPPRFSGLQFPNYSSELNVNALELDDSALYLCASSLGRGYDYGYTFGSGTRLTVV.

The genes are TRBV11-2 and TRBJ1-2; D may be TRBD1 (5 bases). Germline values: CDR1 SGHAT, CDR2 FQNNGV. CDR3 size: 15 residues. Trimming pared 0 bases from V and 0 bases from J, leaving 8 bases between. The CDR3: CASSLEGGANYGYTF. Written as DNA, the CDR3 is TGTGCCAGCAGCTTAGAGGGAGGGGCTAACTATGGCTACACCTTC.

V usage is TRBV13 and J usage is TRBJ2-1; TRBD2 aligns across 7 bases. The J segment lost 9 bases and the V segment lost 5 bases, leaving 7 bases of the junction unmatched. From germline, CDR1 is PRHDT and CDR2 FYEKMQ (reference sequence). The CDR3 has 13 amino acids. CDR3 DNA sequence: TGTGCCAGCAGCACTAGCGCAGCTTCTGAGCAGTTCTTC. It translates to CASSTSAASEQFF.

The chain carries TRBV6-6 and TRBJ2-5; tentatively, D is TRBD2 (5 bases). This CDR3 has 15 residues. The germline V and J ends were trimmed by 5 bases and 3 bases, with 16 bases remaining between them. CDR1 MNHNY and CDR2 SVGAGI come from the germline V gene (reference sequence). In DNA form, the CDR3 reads TGTGCCAGCAGTCACGACTTTAGCGTTAAAGAGACCCAGTACTTC. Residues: CASSHDFSVKETQYF.

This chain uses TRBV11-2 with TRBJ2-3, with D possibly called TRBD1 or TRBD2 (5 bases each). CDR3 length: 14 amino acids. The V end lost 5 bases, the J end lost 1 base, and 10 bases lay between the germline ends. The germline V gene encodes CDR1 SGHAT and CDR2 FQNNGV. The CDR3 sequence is CASSPRDRTDTQYF. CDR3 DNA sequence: TGTGCCAGCAGCCCTAGGGACCGCACAGATACGCAGTATTTT.

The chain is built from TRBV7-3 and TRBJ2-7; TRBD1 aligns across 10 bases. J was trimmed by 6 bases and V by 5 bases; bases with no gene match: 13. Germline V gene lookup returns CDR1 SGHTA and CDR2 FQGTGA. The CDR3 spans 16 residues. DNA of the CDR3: TGTGCCAGCAGCACCTCCGGGACAGGGGACGTGGGCGAGCAGTACTTC. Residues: CASSTSGTGDVGEQYF.

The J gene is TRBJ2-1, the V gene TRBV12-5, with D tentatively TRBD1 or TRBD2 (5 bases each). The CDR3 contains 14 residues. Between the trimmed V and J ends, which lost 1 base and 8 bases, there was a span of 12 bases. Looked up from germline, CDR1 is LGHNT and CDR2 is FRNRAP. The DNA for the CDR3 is TGTGCTAGTGGTTTGGGGGGGACGTTCGATGAGCAGTTCTTC. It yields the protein CASGLGGTFDEQFF.